The clone carrying this TCR beta chain was detected a few times. This clone may be a read error of a much larger clone one base away. This sample also contains other DNA sequences that code for the same CDR3. This record comes from a study of metastatic and nonmetastatic thyroid tumors. V was clipped by 8 bases and J by 7 bases, with 18 bases between them. The germline V gene encodes CDR1 SQVTM and CDR2 ANQGSEA. CDR3 size: 13 residues. TCRdb used MiXCR to call clones anew from the PCR reads. The sample lists around 25,000 clones, roughly 24% occurring once. Before thyroid surgery, none of the patients had received any treatment.

The chain combines TRBV29-1 with TRBJ2-1, with D unresolved. The clonotype originates from a male donor with papillary thyroid cancer or a benign thyroid nodule (not recorded which). Some clones in this sample may be carry-over from other donors' samples. The sequenced sample was blood. The CDR3 nucleotides read TGCAGCTCCTCATGGCCCGCACGTAATGAGCAGTTCTTC. As protein: CSSSWPARNEQFF.